This T cell receptor (beta chain) derives from a study of CD8 T cells in ankylosing spondylitis. Study-level results: What seemed typical of ankylosing spondylitis blood was a TCR beta motif built from several highly homologous variants. Relatively scarce in peripheral blood, disease-linked clones were CD8+.

Regarding this clonotype: The antigen is unknown.

Germline V gene data show CDR1 as MNHNS and CDR2 as SASEGT. The CDR3 is made up of 15 amino acids. The V gene end was trimmed by 4 bases and the J gene end by 7 bases; junction bases not matched to a gene: 11. TCRdb called the 5' RACE reads again in MiXCR, with one record for every CDR3 protein. The sample consists of about 800,000 distinct CDR3 sequences, about an eighth of them appearing once. The rearrangement links TRBV6-1 to TRBJ2-3, with 7 bases identical to TRBD2. The TCR comes from a male donor with ankylosing spondylitis. The sequencing sample was made of blood, either unsorted or a sorted T cell fraction (not recorded which). This chain's CDR3 is CASSVSRDYRYTQYF. CDR3 bases: TGTGCCAGCAGTGTGTCCCGGGACTATCGCTATACGCAGTATTTT.